This T cell receptor (beta chain) was sequenced during a study of radiotherapy plus CTLA-4 blockade in lung cancer. The CDR3 extends over 15 amino acids. CDR1 is MGHRA, CDR2 YSYEKL, per germline. V trimming: 6 bases; J trimming: 4 bases; junction bases outside the gene matches: 8. On this clone itself: Its antigen is undetermined.

The method was immunoSEQ multiplex PCR; TCRdb's version includes in-frame clones alone and lacks a portion of them. Of roughly 53,000 clones in the sample, roughly 84% are singletons; the top ten hold roughly 3.5%. General study points: Expansion of tumor-derived TCR clones was observed in blood after radiotherapy plus ipilimumab.

This receptor was identified in a human donor with non-small cell lung cancer who had a partial response to radiotherapy plus ipilimumab. The material sequenced was peripheral blood, taken from a patient treated with radiotherapy plus ipilimumab. This sequence joins TRBV4-1 and TRBJ1-1; 10 bases are shared with TRBD1. The CDR3 nucleotides read TGCGCCAGCAGAACCGGGACAGGGGTAATCACTGAAGCTTTCTTT. Protein product: CASRTGTGVITEAFF.